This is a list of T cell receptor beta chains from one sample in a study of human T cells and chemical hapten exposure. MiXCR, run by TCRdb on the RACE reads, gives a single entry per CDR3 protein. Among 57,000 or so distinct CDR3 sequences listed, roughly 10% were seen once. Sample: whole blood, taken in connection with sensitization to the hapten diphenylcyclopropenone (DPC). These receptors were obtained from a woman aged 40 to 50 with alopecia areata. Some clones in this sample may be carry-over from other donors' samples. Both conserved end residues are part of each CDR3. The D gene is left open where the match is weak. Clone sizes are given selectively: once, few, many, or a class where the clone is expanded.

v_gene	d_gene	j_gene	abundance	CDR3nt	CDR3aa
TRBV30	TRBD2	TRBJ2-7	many	TGTGCCCTGGAACTAGCGGGAGGGAACGAGCAGTACTTC	CALELAGGNEQYF
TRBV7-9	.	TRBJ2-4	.	TGTGCCAGCAGCCCCCCCCCAACAGGGCAGTGGGCCAAAAACATTCAGTACTTC	CASSPPPTGQWAKNIQYF
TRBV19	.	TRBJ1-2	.	TGTGCCAGTAACCCCCCAAGTAAGGGTTATGGCTACACCTTC	CASNPPSKGYGYTF
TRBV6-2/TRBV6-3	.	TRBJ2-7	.	TGTGCCAGCAGTTACTCGAATGGGGGTTGGGCCTACGAGCAGTACTTC	CASSYSNGGWAYEQYF
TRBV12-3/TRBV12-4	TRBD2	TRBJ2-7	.	TGTGCCAGCACCCTCGGGACTAGCGCATACGAGCAGTACTTC	CASTLGTSAYEQYF
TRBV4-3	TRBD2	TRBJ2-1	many	TGCGCCAGCAGCCAAGGTAGCGGGTGGAGCTCCTACAATGAGCAGTTCTTC	CASSQGSGWSSYNEQFF
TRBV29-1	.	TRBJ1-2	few	TGCAGCGTTGAAGATGCGGCAGGGAGTGGCTACACCTTC	CSVEDAAGSGYTF
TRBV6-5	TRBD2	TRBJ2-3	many	TGTGCCAGCAGTTACCTTCTAGCGGGAGGGCCACATACGCAGTATTTT	CASSYLLAGGPHTQYF
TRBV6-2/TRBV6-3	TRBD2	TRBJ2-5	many	TGTGCCACCGTGACCCCGGGACTAGGAGGTTCGTTAGAGACCCAGTACTTC	CATVTPGLGGSLETQYF
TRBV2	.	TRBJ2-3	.	TGTGCCAGCAGTGAAGCGCTTCGGGCCAGCACAGATACGCAGTATTTT	CASSEALRASTDTQYF
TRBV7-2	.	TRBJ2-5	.	TGTGCCAGCAAACTGAAAGAGACCCAGTACTTC	CASKLKETQYF
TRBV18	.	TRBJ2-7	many	TGTGCCAGCTCACGAGCGGCGGGGCGGAACGAGCAGTACTTC	CASSRAAGRNEQYF
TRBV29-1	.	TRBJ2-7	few	TGCAGCGTTGGGGGAGGCAGCGCCTACGAGCAGTACTTC	CSVGGGSAYEQYF
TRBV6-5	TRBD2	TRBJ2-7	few	TGTGCCAGCAGTGTCGGGAGGGGGGTGAGCTCCTACGAGCAGTACTTC	CASSVGRGVSSYEQYF
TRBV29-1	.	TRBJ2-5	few	TGCAGCGTCGATACAGGGCCGGCTCAGTACTTC	CSVDTGPAQYF
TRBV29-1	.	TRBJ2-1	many	TGCAGCGTTGTCAGGGGAGGGTATGAGCAGTTCTTC	CSVVRGGYEQFF
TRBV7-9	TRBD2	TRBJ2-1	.	TGTGCCAGCAGTGACGGGGGAGGGGTCAACCCCCAGTTCTTC	CASSDGGGVNPQFF
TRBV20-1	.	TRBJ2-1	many	TGCAGTGCTAATGTCATGGGCTCCTACAATGAGCAGTTCTTC	CSANVMGSYNEQFF
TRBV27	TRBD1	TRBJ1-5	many	TGTGCCAGCAGTTTAGGCAGGGGGATCAATCAGCCCCAGCATTTT	CASSLGRGINQPQHF
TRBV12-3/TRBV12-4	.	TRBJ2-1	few	TGTGCCAGCAGTCCTGACTTAGGTACGCCCTCCTACAATGAGCAGTTCTTC	CASSPDLGTPSYNEQFF
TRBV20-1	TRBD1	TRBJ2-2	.	TGCAGTGCTACCCCGGGAGTGGGACAGGGGGCTCGAACCGGGGAGCTGTTTTTT	CSATPGVGQGARTGELFF
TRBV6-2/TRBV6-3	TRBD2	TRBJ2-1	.	TGTGCCAGCAGTTACTCGGCTAGCGGGATAGAGCAGTTCTTC	CASSYSASGIEQFF